This T cell receptor beta chain was identified during a study of T cells in Graves' hyperthyroidism and ophthalmopathy. Background on the study: Peripheral blood specimens were obtained at initial diagnosis, prior to any treatment. Study-level results: Peripheral blood also featured most of the thyroid clonotypes expanded above 0.001.

Per the germline V gene, CDR1 is SNHLY and CDR2 is FYNNEI. The V end was cut by 8 bases, the J end by 0 bases, with 17 bases between. The length of the CDR3 is 16 residues. Many counts were recorded for this clonotype. The antigen remains undetermined. The investigators amplified TCR beta CDR3 regions from RNA transcripts. First-round RT-PCR of the TCR CDR3 relied on the HTBI primer set. MiXCR was run by TCRdb on the multiplex PCR reads, yielding one entry per CDR3 protein. Found here are hundreds of thousands of distinct CDR3 sequences, around 14% of them singletons; the top ten hold 32%. Diagnosis relied on clinical symptoms, serum thyroxine and TRAb, thyroid ultrasound and orbital computed tomography. PBMCs stemmed from 10 ml fresh peripheral blood.

This TCR derives from a woman in her twenties or thirties with Graves' hyperthyroidism. Sequenced: blood. J is TRBJ2-1 and V is TRBV2; no definite D call. This CDR3 is CASVGWAPSSYNEQFF. The CDR3 DNA is TGTGCCAGCGTTGGGTGGGCCCCGAGCTCCTACAATGAGCAGTTCTTC.